Following are 21 T cell receptor beta chains from one sample sequenced in a study of T-cell memory formation after mild COVID-19. One entry per CDR3 protein results from TCRdb running MiXCR on the 5' RACE reads. The sample includes 300,000 to 350,000 distinct CDR3 sequences, over 10% of them seen just once. The sample comprised PBMCs or a T cell subset sorted from them (not recorded which). All receptors come from a young man who had mild COVID-19 (a few samples of this study predate the infection). Cell type and time point are not known.

The chain has TRBV28 and TRBJ2-7, with 9 nucleotides matching TRBD1. Germline loops: CDR1 MDHEN, CDR2 SYDVKM. Trimming cost V 4 bases and J 6 bases; bases outside gene matches: 4. CDR3 length: 13 amino acids. DNA of the CDR3: TGTGCCAGCAGTTCGACAGGGGGGCTCGAGCAGTACGTC. Protein product: CASSSTGGLEQYV.

V is TRBV5-1 and J is TRBJ2-3, with 9 bases lining up with TRBD2. Germline V gene lookup returns CDR1 SGHRS and CDR2 YFSETQ. Trimming took 0 bases from V and 6 from J; bases not matched to a gene: 5. The CDR3 runs 15 residues. In DNA, the CDR3 is TGCGCCAGCAGCTTGGTCCCTAGCGGGGCCGATACGCAGTATTTT. Residues: CASSLVPSGADTQYF.

In its sample, this clonotype was seen a few times. The chain links TRBV6-5 to TRBJ1-5, with unresolved D. The CDR3 contains 15 residues. Trimming shortened V by 0 bases and J by 4 bases, and 10 bases separated the two germline ends. The germline V gene encodes CDR1 MNHEY and CDR2 SVGAGI. This chain's CDR3 is CASSYSHGGNQPQHF. The CDR3, as DNA: TGTGCCAGCAGTTACTCGCATGGAGGGAATCAGCCCCAGCATTTT.

The J gene is TRBJ2-7, the V gene TRBV7-2; D is undetermined. Germline CDR1 is SGHTA and CDR2 is FQGNSA. V lost 1 base, J lost 3 bases, and 13 bases lay in between. The CDR3 totals 15 residues. DNA of the CDR3: TGTGCCAGCAGCTTAGGGACGGCGGTATACTACGAGCAGTACTTC. It codes for CASSLGTAVYYEQYF.

This clonotype turned up a few times. The chain is built from TRBV7-9 and TRBJ1-6; D is ambiguous. The CDR3 extends over 17 amino acids. Germline V gene lookup returns CDR1 SEHNR and CDR2 FQNEAQ (reference sequence). The ends were cut back, 5 bases at V and 0 bases at J, with 14 bases in the middle. CDR3 loop: CASSPRLLSSYNSPLHF. In nucleotides, the CDR3 is TGTGCCAGCAGCCCGCGACTCCTGAGCTCCTATAATTCACCCCTCCACTTT.

There are many counts of this clonotype. This chain connects TRBV4-1 to TRBJ2-5, with 12 bases aligning to TRBD2. Germline CDR1 and CDR2: MGHRA and YSYEKL. V was clipped by 3 bases and J by 5 bases; unmatched bases: 7. The CDR3 is 16 amino acids. The DNA for the CDR3 is TGCGCCAGCAGCCAGCCCCCCGGGACTAGCGGGGAGACCCAGTACTTC. Protein: CASSQPPGTSGETQYF.

The genes are TRBV7-9 and TRBJ2-7; 8 positions agree with TRBD1. Trimming cost V 4 bases and J 2 bases; bases outside gene matches: 7. CDR3 length equals 15 residues. Germline-derived CDR1 and CDR2 are SEHNR and FQNEAQ (reference sequence). DNA for the CDR3: TGTGCCAGCAGCTCCGAGGACAGGGACCCCTACGAGCAGTACGTC. Translation gives CASSSEDRDPYEQYV.

This clonotype was seen ten or more times. V is TRBV7-9 and J is TRBJ2-4; 9 bases line up with TRBD1. CDR3 size: 14 residues. Per the germline V gene, CDR1 is SEHNR and CDR2 is FQNEAQ (reference sequence). V shed 5 bases, J shed 7 bases, and the junction held 6 bases outside the gene matches. The CDR3 DNA sequence: TGTGCCAGCAGCACTTTGGGACAGGGCAACATTCAGTACTTC. Its protein is CASSTLGQGNIQYF.

This clonotype has just a few counts. This chain links TRBV5-1 with TRBJ2-2; D perhaps matches TRBD2 (6 bases). The germline V gene has CDR1 SGHRS and CDR2 YFSETQ. This CDR3 region has 15 residues. Trimming stripped 1 base from V and 2 bases from J, with 9 bases between. CDR3 nucleotides: TGCGCCAGCAGCTTGCGCGGGGTAAACACCGGGGAGCTGTTTTTT. Its protein is CASSLRGVNTGELFF.

The rearrangement joins TRBV15 to TRBJ2-2, with D perhaps assigned TRBD1 or TRBD2 (5 bases each). CDR3 length equals 18 residues. CDR1 is LNHNV, CDR2 YYDKDF, per germline (reference sequence). V was shortened by 5 bases and J by 3 bases, with 22 bases between the two germline ends. CDR3: CATSLGSLEGWDTGELFF. CDR3 nucleotides: TGTGCCACCAGCCTTGGATCTCTAGAGGGGTGGGACACCGGGGAGCTGTTTTTT.

This clonotype was observed a handful of times. The CDR3, as DNA: TGTGCCATCAGTGTGGGAGCAAGTTATGGCTACACCTTC. It specifies CAISVGASYGYTF. This sequence joins TRBV10-3 and TRBJ1-2, with D unclear. Germline V gene lookup returns CDR1 ENHRY and CDR2 SYGVKD. Trimming stripped 4 bases from V and 5 bases from J, with 11 bases between. The CDR3 sequence is 13 residues long.

This clonotype came up a few times. The J gene is TRBJ2-1, the V gene TRBV9; 10 positions match TRBD1. The CDR3 is 16 amino acids. Germline V CDR1 and CDR2: SGDLS, YYNGEE. Trimming at V came to 0 bases and at J to 10 bases, leaving 10 bases not matched to a gene. CDR3 nucleotide sequence: TGTGCCAGCAGCGTAGGGAGAGGACAGGGGGATGGGGAGCAGTTCTTC. Amino acids: CASSVGRGQGDGEQFF.

This clonotype was counted ten times or more. V usage is TRBV3-1 and J usage is TRBJ1-5; TRBD1 aligns across 7 bases. CDR1 and CDR2 from the germline V gene are LGHDT and YNNKEL (reference sequence). V lost 3 bases and J lost 6; bases outside the gene matches: 5. The CDR3 covers 14 residues. CDR3 in amino acids: CASSQYTGAQPQHF. In DNA form, the CDR3 reads TGTGCCAGCAGCCAGTACACAGGGGCTCAGCCCCAGCATTTT.

The table lists this clonotype with a few counts. The V gene is TRBV5-1, the J gene TRBJ2-3; 8 bases agree with TRBD2. V trimming: 4 bases; J trimming: 3 bases; junction bases outside the gene matches: 13. The CDR3 runs to 17 residues. The V gene's germline CDR1 is SGHRS and CDR2 YFSETQ. The CDR3 reads CASSVERGRVSTDTQYF. DNA of the CDR3: TGCGCCAGCAGCGTCGAGCGGGGGCGCGTTTCTACAGATACGCAGTATTTT.

This clonotype was observed a handful of times. The chain uses TRBV10-1 and TRBJ2-2; D perhaps matches TRBD2 (6 bases). Trimming shortened V by 3 bases and J by 5 bases, and 13 bases separated the two germline ends. The CDR3 has 15 residues. The germline V gene encodes CDR1 WNHNN and CDR2 SYGVQD (reference sequence). For the CDR3, the DNA is TGCGCCAGCAGTGACGCGGGATCTCGGACCGGGGAGCTGTTTTTT. Encoded protein: CASSDAGSRTGELFF.

This chain uses TRBV7-2 with TRBJ1-6; 7 nucleotides line up with TRBD1. V lost 5 bases and J lost 10; bases outside the gene matches: 11. CDR1 and CDR2 from the germline V gene are SGHTA and FQGNSA. This CDR3 spans 15 amino acids. The CDR3 nucleotides read TGTGCCAGCAGCCTGACAGGGACAATGCGGTCACCCCTCCACTTT. Translated, it gives CASSLTGTMRSPLHF.

The chain carries TRBV30 and TRBJ1-1, with 7 bases aligning to TRBD1. J lost 4 bases, V lost 3 bases, and 8 bases had no gene match. Germline CDR1 GTSNPN, CDR2 SVGIG (reference sequence). The CDR3 has 14 amino acids. CDR3 DNA sequence: TGTGCCTGGAGCCTAGGGGGCTCGGGCACTGAAGCTTTCTTT. It codes for CAWSLGGSGTEAFF.

The table lists this clonotype with a few counts. The chain employs TRBV3-1 and TRBJ2-3; weak D call: TRBD1 (5 bases). V was clipped by 6 bases and J by 5 bases, with 18 bases between them. The V gene's germline CDR1 is LGHDT and CDR2 YNNKEL (reference sequence). This CDR3 has 15 residues. CDR3 sequence reads: CASSSLARGGDTQYF. The CDR3 bases are TGTGCCAGCAGTTCCCTTGCTAGGGGCGGAGATACGCAGTATTTT.

This clonotype was seen only a few times. This chain connects TRBV7-9 to TRBJ2-7; 13 nucleotides agree with TRBD2. Germline lookup yields CDR1 SEHNR and CDR2 FQNEAQ (reference sequence). The CDR3 runs 15 residues. Trimming removed 3 bases from V and 2 bases from J; junction bases left unmatched: 1. The CDR3 DNA follows: TGTGCCAGCAGCTTCGGACTAGCGGGGGCCTACGAGCAGTACTTC. Translation: CASSFGLAGAYEQYF.

This clonotype was counted between two and nine times. The chain employs TRBV12-3 or TRBV12-4 and TRBJ2-2; D uncertain. Trimming stripped 3 bases from V and 6 bases from J, with 8 bases between. This CDR3 contains 13 residues. The DNA of the CDR3 is TGTGCCAGCAGTTTGGGTCCTCCCGGGGAGCTGTTTTTT. Translating it yields CASSLGPPGELFF.

The chain employs TRBV20-1 and TRBJ2-1; 10 nucleotides agree with TRBD2. J gave up 7 bases and V 0 bases, and 12 bases lay outside the gene matches. The CDR3 loop spans 17 amino acids. Germline CDR1 reads DFQATT; CDR2 reads SNEGSKA (reference sequence). The CDR3 nucleotides read TGCAGTGCTAGAGATCCCTCCAGCGGGGGGGCAGATAATGAGCAGTTCTTC. This sequence encodes CSARDPSSGGADNEQFF.